The next 15 T cell receptor beta chains were all read from a single sample in a study of T-cell memory formation after mild COVID-19 (dated by TCRdb to the early 2020s). Libraries were made using 5' RACE. The sequencing machine was an Illumina NovaSeq 6000. TCRdb reran the public reads through fastp at Q25 and MiXCR, keeping productive beta chains. Identical CDR3 protein sequences are pooled into one entry, listed with their most common genes and DNA. This sample is represented by fewer than 350,000 distinct CDR3 sequences; roughly 8.2% of them were singletons. The top ten constitute approximately 22% of the sample. The sequencing input was PBMCs or a T cell subset sorted from them (not recorded which). Receptor source: a man aged 18-30 years who had mild COVID-19 (a few samples of this study predate the infection). The sample titles of this study are shuffled in the database, so cell type and time point are left out; the donor was told from shared clones.

This clonotype was counted many times. The V and J genes are TRBV5-1 and TRBJ2-1; no clear D. Germline V gives CDR1 SGHRS, CDR2 YFSETQ. The ends were cut back, 4 bases at V and 6 bases at J, with 8 bases in the middle. The CDR3 has 12 amino acids. CDR3 loop: CASSIRPNEQFF. CDR3 bases: TGCGCCAGCAGCATCCGCCCCAATGAGCAGTTCTTC.

At least ten counts were recorded for this clonotype. The J gene is TRBJ1-1, the V gene TRBV5-1; a weak D match, TRBD1 (5 bases). Trimming pared 2 bases from V and 3 bases from J, leaving 8 bases between. This CDR3 has 13 residues. Germline V gene sequence: CDR1 SGHRS, CDR2 YFSETQ. CDR3 loop: CASSFGRDTEAFF. The CDR3 bases are TGCGCCAGCAGCTTTGGCAGGGACACTGAAGCTTTCTTT. Together with reference TRBV5-1 and TRBJ1-1, the CDR3 gives the full variable domain: KAGVTQTPRYLIKTRGQQVTLSCSPISGHRSVSWYQQTPGQGLQFLFEYFSETQRNKGNFPGRFSGRQFSNSRSEMNVSTLELGDSALYLCASSFGRDTEAFFGQGTRLTVV.

This clonotype was counted a few times. The chain employs TRBV3-1 and TRBJ1-4; tentatively, D is TRBD1 (5 bases). CDR1 LGHDT and CDR2 YNNKEL come from the germline V gene (reference sequence). V lost 4 bases and J lost 1, with 13 bases in between. CDR3 length: 16 amino acids. CDR3: CASSPGAGRTNEKLFF. CDR3 bases: TGTGCCAGCAGCCCCGGGGCAGGGCGAACTAATGAAAAACTGTTTTTT. The full variable domain, its missing parts supplied by reference TRBV3-1 and TRBJ1-4, is DTAVSQTPKYLVTQMGNDKSIKCEQNLGHDTMYWYKQDSKKFLKIMFSYNNKELIINETVPNRFSPKSPDKAHLNLHINSLELGDSAVYFCASSPGAGRTNEKLFFGSGTQLSVL.

The sample holds many counts of this clonotype. The V gene is TRBV12-3 or TRBV12-4, the J gene TRBJ2-2; 7 nucleotides match TRBD1. V gave up 0 bases and J gave up 0 bases; unmatched junction bases: 4. CDR3 size: 17 residues. CDR3 nucleotide sequence: TGTGCCAGCAGTTTAGCTTCCGGGACAGCGAACACCGGGGAGCTGTTTTTT. This sequence encodes CASSLASGTANTGELFF.

The sample holds a few counts of this clonotype. This sequence joins TRBV5-6 and TRBJ2-5, with TRBD2 matching over 8 bases. Per the germline V gene, CDR1 is SGHDT and CDR2 is YYEEEE. This CDR3 contains 19 residues. V shed 1 base and J 4 bases; nucleotides not matched to a gene: 18. CDR3 amino acids: CASSLWAGGRVLSIETQYF. CDR3 nucleotides: TGTGCCAGCAGCTTGTGGGCGGGGGGCCGGGTTTTGTCGATAGAGACCCAGTACTTC.

The table lists this clonotype with a few counts. This chain connects TRBV2 to TRBJ1-1, with D possibly TRBD1 on 5 matching bases. V was clipped by 4 bases and J by 6 bases, with 9 bases between them. CDR3 size: 12 residues. Per germline, CDR1 SNHLY and CDR2 FYNNEI. The CDR3 sequence: CASSVARAEAFF. CDR3 DNA sequence: TGTGCCAGCAGTGTCGCCAGGGCTGAAGCTTTCTTT.

This clonotype was observed a few times. The chain carries TRBV5-5 and TRBJ1-2; the D is unclear. Germline values: CDR1 SGHKS, CDR2 YYEKEE (reference sequence). The CDR3 contains 16 residues. Trimming took 2 bases from V and 1 from J, leaving 15 bases between them. The CDR3 reads CASSFLPDPSNYGYTF. DNA for the CDR3: TGTGCCAGCAGCTTCCTCCCAGACCCCAGTAACTATGGCTACACCTTC.

The gene calls are TRBV7-2 and TRBJ1-1, with a tentative D call TRBD1 (5 bases). Per the germline V gene, CDR1 is SGHTA and CDR2 is FQGNSA. V was trimmed by 2 bases and J by 6 bases, leaving 16 bases between them. This CDR3 spans 15 amino acids. The CDR3 region has the DNA TGTGCCAGCAGCTTATTCTCATCAGGGAGCGCTGAAGCTTTCTTT. Translating it yields CASSLFSSGSAEAFF. Complete variable domain (other parts from reference TRBV7-2 and TRBJ1-1): GAGVSQSPSNKVTEKGKDVELRCDPISGHTALYWYRQSLGQGLEFLIYFQGNSAPDKSGLPSDRFSAERTGGSVSTLTIQRTQQEDSAVYLCASSLFSSGSAEAFFGQGTRLTVV.

This clonotype occurred a few times. The CDR3 region has the DNA TGCAGCGTTGAAGGGGGGGTGACGAAGAGACTGTTTTTT. It encodes CSVEGGVTKRLFF. The chain combines TRBV29-1 with TRBJ1-4; a possible D gene is TRBD1 (5 bases). The CDR3 covers 13 residues. The V end was cut by 1 base, the J end by 13 bases, with 16 bases between. Germline assignment: CDR1 SQVTM and CDR2 ANQGSEA.

This clonotype appeared a few times. The genes are TRBV20-1 and TRBJ2-7; tentative D call: TRBD1 (5 bases). Germline V gene sequence: CDR1 DFQATT, CDR2 SNEGSKA (reference sequence). The CDR3 totals 14 residues. With 2 bases removed from V and 0 bases from J, the gap between germline ends came to 11 bases. DNA of the CDR3: TGCAGTGCTAGAACCGAGACAGTCTCCTACGAGCAGTACTTC. Residues: CSARTETVSYEQYF.

This clonotype was observed a few times. The chain's CDR3 is CASSLGRQYEQYV. The CDR3 region has the DNA TGTGCCAGCAGCCTGGGGAGACAGTACGAGCAGTACGTC. The chain uses TRBV7-6 and TRBJ2-7; D may be TRBD1 or TRBD2 (5 bases each). This CDR3 contains 13 residues. Germline V lookup: CDR1 SGHVS, CDR2 FNYEAQ. V was cut by 5 bases and J by 4 bases, with 12 bases left in between.

In this sample, this clonotype turned up many times. The chain combines TRBV14 with TRBJ1-1, with D perhaps TRBD1 (5 bases). Trimming removed 6 bases from V and 0 bases from J, with 8 bases in between. This CDR3 has 13 amino acids. CDR1 and CDR2 (germline): SGHDN, FVKESK. This CDR3 is CASSQGMNTEAFF. Written as DNA, the CDR3 is TGTGCCAGCAGTCAGGGCATGAACACTGAAGCTTTCTTT.

This clonotype was observed a handful of times. The J gene is TRBJ2-2, the V gene TRBV24-1; 9 bases line up with TRBD1. The CDR3 contains 18 residues. Looked up from germline, CDR1 is KGHDR and CDR2 is SFDVKD. V lost 3 bases, J lost 4 bases, and 11 bases stayed unmatched. Here the CDR3 reads CATSDPSMGQGGTGELFF. Written as DNA, the CDR3 is TGTGCCACCAGTGATCCCTCGATGGGACAGGGAGGCACCGGGGAGCTGTTTTTT.

In its sample, this clonotype was seen many times. This chain uses TRBV5-1 with TRBJ2-3, with D possibly being TRBD2 (6 bases). Germline assignment: CDR1 SGHRS and CDR2 YFSETQ. Trimming shortened V by 0 bases and J by 5 bases, and 13 bases separated the two germline ends. This CDR3 has 15 amino acids. This CDR3 is CASSLEWSGEDTQYF. In nucleotides, the CDR3 is TGCGCCAGCAGCTTGGAATGGTCGGGGGAAGATACGCAGTATTTT.

The chain employs TRBV7-2 and TRBJ1-1, with TRBD1 matching over 7 bases. The CDR3 spans 14 residues. Germline CDR1 SGHTA, CDR2 FQGNSA. With V trimmed by 5 bases and J by 3 bases, 6 bases remained unmatched. Written as DNA, the CDR3 is TGTGCCAGCAGCCAACAGGGGCCATACACTGAAGCTTTCTTT. Its translation: CASSQQGPYTEAFF.